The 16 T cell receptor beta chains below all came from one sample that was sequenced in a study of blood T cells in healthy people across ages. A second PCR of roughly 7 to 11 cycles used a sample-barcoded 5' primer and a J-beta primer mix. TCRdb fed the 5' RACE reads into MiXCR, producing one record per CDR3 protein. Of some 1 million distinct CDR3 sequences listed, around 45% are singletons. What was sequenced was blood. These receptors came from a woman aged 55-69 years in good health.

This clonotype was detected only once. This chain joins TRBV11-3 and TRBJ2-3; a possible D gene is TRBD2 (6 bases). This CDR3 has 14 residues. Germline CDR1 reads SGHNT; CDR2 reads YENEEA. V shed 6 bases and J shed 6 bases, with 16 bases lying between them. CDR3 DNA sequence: TGTGCCAGCAGTTCCCTCGCGGGGTCTGATACGCAGTATTTT. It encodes CASSSLAGSDTQYF.

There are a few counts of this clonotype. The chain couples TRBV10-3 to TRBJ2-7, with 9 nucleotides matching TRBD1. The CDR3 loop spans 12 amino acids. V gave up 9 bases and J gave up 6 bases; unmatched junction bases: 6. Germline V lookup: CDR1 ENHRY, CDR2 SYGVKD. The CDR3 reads CAIQTGGREQYF. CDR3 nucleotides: TGTGCCATACAAACAGGGGGCCGCGAGCAGTACTTC.

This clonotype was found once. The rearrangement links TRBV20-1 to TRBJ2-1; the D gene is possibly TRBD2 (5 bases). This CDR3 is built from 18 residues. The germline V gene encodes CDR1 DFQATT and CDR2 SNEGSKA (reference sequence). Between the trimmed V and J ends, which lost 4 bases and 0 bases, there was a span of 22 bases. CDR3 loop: CSATSWGFIESSYNEQFF. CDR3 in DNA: TGCAGTGCTACTAGCTGGGGATTCATTGAGAGCTCCTACAATGAGCAGTTCTTC.

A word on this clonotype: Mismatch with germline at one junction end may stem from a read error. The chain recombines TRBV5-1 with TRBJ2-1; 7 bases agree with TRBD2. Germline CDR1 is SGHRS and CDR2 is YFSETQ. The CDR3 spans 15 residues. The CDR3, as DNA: TGCGCCGGCAGCTCGGTAAGCGGGAACTACAATGAGCAGTTCTTC. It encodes CAGSSVSGNYNEQFF.

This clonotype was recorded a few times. CDR3 in DNA: TGCGCCAGCAGCCAAGAAGGACTGGGGCGGTTCTTC. This encodes CASSQEGLGRFF. The chain joins TRBV4-1 to TRBJ2-1; D might be TRBD1 or TRBD2, each matching 5 bases. The CDR3 has 12 amino acids. Germline CDR1 and CDR2: MGHRA and YSYEKL. Trimming shortened V by 0 bases and J by 15 bases, and 12 bases separated the two germline ends.

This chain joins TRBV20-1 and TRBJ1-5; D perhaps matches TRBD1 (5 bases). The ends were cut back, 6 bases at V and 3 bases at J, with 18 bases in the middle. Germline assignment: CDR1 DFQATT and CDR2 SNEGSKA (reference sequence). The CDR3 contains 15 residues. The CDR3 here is CSAINARDANQPQHF. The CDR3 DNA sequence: TGCAGTGCCATAAATGCCAGGGACGCCAATCAGCCCCAGCATTTT.

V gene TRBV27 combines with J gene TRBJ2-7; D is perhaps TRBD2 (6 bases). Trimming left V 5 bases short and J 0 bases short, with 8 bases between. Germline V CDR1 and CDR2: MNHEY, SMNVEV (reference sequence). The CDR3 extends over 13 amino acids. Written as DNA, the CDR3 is TGTGCCAGCAGTCAGCGGGTCTCCTACGAGCAGTACTTC. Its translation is CASSQRVSYEQYF.

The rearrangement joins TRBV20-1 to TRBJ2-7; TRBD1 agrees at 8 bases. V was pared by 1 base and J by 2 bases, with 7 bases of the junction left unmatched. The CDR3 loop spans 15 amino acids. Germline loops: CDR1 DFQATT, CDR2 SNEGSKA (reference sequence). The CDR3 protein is CSARAGPTGAYEQYF. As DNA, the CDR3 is TGCAGTGCTAGAGCCGGCCCGACAGGGGCCTACGAGCAGTACTTC.

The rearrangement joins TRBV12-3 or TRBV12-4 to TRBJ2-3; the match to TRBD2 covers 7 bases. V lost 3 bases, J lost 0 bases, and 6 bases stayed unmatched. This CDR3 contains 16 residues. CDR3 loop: CASSFGREFSTDTQYF. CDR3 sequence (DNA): TGTGCCAGCAGTTTTGGGCGGGAGTTCAGCACAGATACGCAGTATTTT.

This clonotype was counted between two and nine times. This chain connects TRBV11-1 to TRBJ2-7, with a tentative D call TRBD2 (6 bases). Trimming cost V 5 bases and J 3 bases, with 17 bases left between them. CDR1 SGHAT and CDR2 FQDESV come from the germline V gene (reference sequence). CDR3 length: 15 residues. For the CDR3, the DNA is TGTGCCAGCAGCCTCGCGGCGGGGAACGGCTACGAGCAGTACTTC. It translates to CASSLAAGNGYEQYF.

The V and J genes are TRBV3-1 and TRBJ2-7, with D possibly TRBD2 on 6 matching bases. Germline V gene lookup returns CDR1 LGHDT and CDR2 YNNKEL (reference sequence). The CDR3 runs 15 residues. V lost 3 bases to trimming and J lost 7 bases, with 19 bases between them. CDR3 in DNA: TGTGCCAGCAGCCAGTGGGCGGGATCCCGCAATGAGCAGTACTTC. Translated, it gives CASSQWAGSRNEQYF.

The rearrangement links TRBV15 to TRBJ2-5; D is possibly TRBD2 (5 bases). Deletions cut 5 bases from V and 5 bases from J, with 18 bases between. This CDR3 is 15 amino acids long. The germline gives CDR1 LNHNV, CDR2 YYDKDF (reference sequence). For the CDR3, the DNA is TGTGCCACCAGCCCTAGAACTGAGGGAGTGGAGACCCAGTACTTC. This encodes CATSPRTEGVETQYF.

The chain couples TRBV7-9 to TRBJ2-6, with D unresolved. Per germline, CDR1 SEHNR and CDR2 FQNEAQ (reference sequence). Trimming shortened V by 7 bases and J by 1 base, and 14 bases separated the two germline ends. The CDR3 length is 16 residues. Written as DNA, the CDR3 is TGTGCCAGCAACCTCCCCGTTCGATCTGGGGCCAACGTCCTGACTTTC. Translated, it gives CASNLPVRSGANVLTF.

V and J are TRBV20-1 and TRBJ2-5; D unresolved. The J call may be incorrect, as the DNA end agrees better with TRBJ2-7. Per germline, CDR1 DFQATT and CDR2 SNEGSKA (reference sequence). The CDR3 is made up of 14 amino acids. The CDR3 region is CSAIHTSGSYEQYF. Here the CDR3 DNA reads TGCAGTGCTATCCATACGTCAGGTTCCTACGAGCAGTACTTC.

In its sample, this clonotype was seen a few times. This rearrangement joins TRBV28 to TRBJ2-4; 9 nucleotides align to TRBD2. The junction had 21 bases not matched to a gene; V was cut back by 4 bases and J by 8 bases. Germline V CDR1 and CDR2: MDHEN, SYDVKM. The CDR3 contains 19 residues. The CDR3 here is CASSSLGSSGRPSEDIQYF. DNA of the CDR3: TGTGCCAGCAGTTCCTTGGGGAGCAGCGGGAGGCCTAGCGAGGACATTCAGTACTTC.

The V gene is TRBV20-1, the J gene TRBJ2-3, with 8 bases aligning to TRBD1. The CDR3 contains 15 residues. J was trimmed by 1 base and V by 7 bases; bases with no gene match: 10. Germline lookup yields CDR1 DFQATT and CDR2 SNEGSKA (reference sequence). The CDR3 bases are TGCAGTGGCGTACAGGGGGGAGTTGGCACAGATACGCAGTATTTT. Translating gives CSGVQGGVGTDTQYF.